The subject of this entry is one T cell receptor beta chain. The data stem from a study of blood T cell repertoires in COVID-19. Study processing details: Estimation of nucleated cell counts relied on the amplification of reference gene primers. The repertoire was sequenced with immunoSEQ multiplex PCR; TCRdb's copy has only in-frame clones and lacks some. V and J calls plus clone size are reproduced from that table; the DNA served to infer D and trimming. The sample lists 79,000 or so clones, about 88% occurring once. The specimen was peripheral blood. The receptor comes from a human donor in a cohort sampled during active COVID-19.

CDR3: CASSADRNQETQYF. CDR3 sequence (DNA): TGTGCCAGCAGCGCGGACAGGAACCAAGAGACCCAGTACTTC. The gene calls are TRBV5-4 and TRBJ2-5; TRBD1 agrees at 7 bases. The CDR3 covers 14 residues. Germline lookup yields CDR1 SGHNT and CDR2 YYREEE (reference sequence). Trimming took 4 bases from V and 0 from J; bases not matched to a gene: 3. Based on the CDR3 plus reference TRBV5-4 and TRBJ2-5, the full variable domain is ETGVTQSPTHLIKTRGQQVTLRCSSQSGHNTVSWYQQALGQGPQFIFQYYREEENGRGNFPPRFSGLQFPNYSSELNVNALELDDSALYLCASSADRNQETQYFGPGTRLLVL.